The clone carrying this TCR beta chain was detected many times. The data were obtained in a study of spatial heterogeneity in lung cancer. Trimming removed 0 bases at V and 5 bases at J, with 10 bases between. This CDR3 has 14 amino acids. The germline V gene has CDR1 LGHDT and CDR2 YNNKEL (reference sequence). Time point of the sample: blood at routine non-recurrence follow-up after resection. The authors sequenced whole RNA from tumor, nontumor lung or frozen PBMC without sorting. TCR cDNA molecules were tagged individually, and each one carried a unique molecular identifier. A single record per CDR3 protein comes from TCRdb applying MiXCR to the 5' RACE reads. The profile covers more than 30,000 distinct CDR3 sequences, with less than 11% appearing a single time and about 30% taken by the ten largest.

The specimen was PBMCs, collected at follow-up. This TCR came from a female donor with early-stage non-small cell lung cancer. The chain employs TRBV3-1 and TRBJ1-2; D remains unclear. The CDR3 coding sequence is TGTGCCAGCAGCCAAGATGAGTTTTCATATGGCTACACCTTC. Encoded protein: CASSQDEFSYGYTF.